Listed here is a single T cell receptor beta chain. The CDR3 has 12 residues. Germline-derived CDR1 and CDR2 are SQVTM and ANQGSEA. Every participating donor contributed about 10 milliliters of peripheral blood through a draw. This record belongs to a study of blood T cells in healthy people across ages. With a J-beta primer mix and a sample-barcoded 5' primer, a second PCR ran about 7 to 12 cycles. One entry per CDR3 protein, called by TCRdb with MiXCR from the 5' RACE reads. The top ten hold approximately 7% of the sample, which has 1,500,000 or so distinct CDR3 sequences, 59% seen once. J is TRBJ2-4 and V is TRBV29-1; D ambiguous. The J call may be wrong; the DNA end is better matched by TRBJ2-7. The sequencing input was blood. This TCR was sampled from a man between 18 and 29 years old in good health. The CDR3 sequence: CSVNIQRYEQYF. Here the CDR3 DNA reads TGCAGCGTTAATATACAGAGATACGAGCAGTACTTC.